Many counts were recorded for the clone carrying this TCR beta chain. Its cognate antigen is unknown. These data belong to a study of breast tumors, draining lymph nodes, adjacent tissues. The junction had 5 bases not matched to a gene; V was cut back by 1 base and J by 1 base. Germline-derived CDR1 and CDR2 are MNHEY and SMNVEV (reference sequence). CDR3 length: 17 amino acids. TCRdb passed the multiplex PCR reads through MiXCR, listing each CDR3 protein once. This repertoire shows over 15,000 distinct CDR3 sequences, 40% to 60% found once; its top ten account for 16%. Study-wide results and caveats: Compared with lymph nodes, tumors were less diverse; compared with nontumor tissue, more. Findings are consistent with lymph node origin and intratumoral expansion of most tumor T cells. Data only fit, rather than demonstrated, lymph node origin of most tumor T cells.

The sequencing input was tumor-adjacent breast tissue. The receptor was derived from a female donor with breast cancer. Some clones in this sample may be carry-over from other donors' samples. The genes are TRBV27 and TRBJ2-7, with 12 bases fitting TRBD2. The CDR3, as DNA: TGTGCCAGCAGTTTATACGGGACTAGCGGGCCGTCCTACGAGCAGTACTTC. It codes for CASSLYGTSGPSYEQYF.